This section outlines one T cell receptor beta chain sequence together with its context. There are a few counts of this clonotype. The antigen it binds to is not known. No per-base quality is available; no much larger clone lies one base away. This entry belongs to a study of T cells after yellow fever vaccination (dated by TCRdb to about 2019). Concerning the study at large: Libraries from fractions with low cell numbers were prepared with the SMART-Seq v4 Ultra Low Input RNA kit. To track T-cell clones before and after primary and booster YFV17D yellow fever vaccination, bulk TCR alpha and beta repertoires were sequenced longitudinally. Two healthy male donors, one aged 18 to 29 and one aged 30 to 39 years, were included in the cohort. Blood samples were taken at several timepoints before and after primary and secondary immunization, and bulk PBMC replicates and cell subsets were isolated.

This specimen's treatment or condition label, per the study, means: live attenuated yellow fever vaccine strain. At each blood-draw timepoint, two biological replicates of bulk PBMCs were obtained. PBMCs were isolated from peripheral blood using a standard Ficoll-Paque protocol. TriZol was used to extract RNA from bulk PBMCs, from CD4 and CD8 fractions, and from dextramer-positive and dextramer-negative fractions. TCR cDNA was made using 5'RACE template switching, a step that added a universal primer site and unique molecular identifiers. cDNA synthesis was primed from both the TCR alpha and TCR beta constant segments. Two PCR steps were used to amplify libraries, with sample barcodes and sequencing adapters being added in the second step. Sequencing of libraries was done on Illumina HiSeq 2500 (2x100 bp) or NovaSeq (2x150 bp). On the authors' methods: Demultiplexing of reads and collapsing into UMI consensus sequences were performed with MIGEC, and V(D)J alignment was carried out with MiXCR. Vaccine-responding clonotypes were defined with edgeR using replicate PBMC samples, requiring FDR below 0.01 and a log2 fold change above 5 up to day 15. Bulk clonotypes were assigned CD4 or CD8 identity according to which sequenced CD4 or CD8 repertoire held them at higher abundance. The raw public data were reprocessed by TCRdb itself: fastp quality trimming at Q25, MiXCR clonotype calling, in-frame beta chains only. Entries are consolidated by CDR3 protein sequence, retaining the most common genes and DNA. TCRdb, not the authors, supplied the V and J calls. A total of 610,000 or so distinct CDR3 sequences appear in this sample, approximately 13% of them only once. The biggest ten clones account for more than 13% of the sample.

Ends trimmed: V by 0 bases, J by 3 bases; bases unmatched to a gene: 5. Looking up the germline V gene yields CDR1 MGHDK and CDR2 SYGVNS. Reading from cysteine to phenylalanine, the CDR3 counts 15 amino acids. The kept DNA is CDR3 alone, 45 bases in frame from the first base. Paper-wide results and their limitations: The study included only two donors, which limits how far the findings can be generalized. A small fraction of clonotypes showed up in both the CD4 and CD8 compartments, probably as a result of convergent recombination. After the booster, most clones that had expanded after primary vaccination were detected again (approximately 97% of CD4 and around 88% of CD8), suggesting broad maintenance of memory. Because abundant contaminating clonotypes from the bulk population could be contained in FACS-sorted repertoires, computational filtering was required. Compared with the primary T-cell response, the secondary T-cell response was faster but weaker, reaching its peak on day 5 rather than on day 15.

Material: PBMCs, obtained on the day of the yellow fever booster vaccination. The chain was built from TRBV25-1 and TRBJ2-7; 7 junctional bases match TRBD1. The sequence was obtained from a young man who received the YFV17D yellow fever vaccine. The CDR3 corresponds to CASSEYHAGGYEQYF. The DNA sequence follows: TGTGCCAGCAGTGAATATCATGCAGGGGGCTACGAGCAGTACTTC.